The following is a T cell receptor (beta chain) sequence with its context. The source of the sample is a study of blood T cell repertoires in COVID-19. As for the study in general: Samples taken during acute and convalescent COVID-19 were collected in the United States, Italy and Spain. The cDNA or gDNA used as material had been derived from T cells, B-cell-depleted T cells, or PBMCs.

Study processing details: Counts of nucleated cells, estimated from reference gene primer amplification, were obtained. Method: immunoSEQ multiplex PCR; TCRdb's copy keeps in-frame clones and lacks some. The V and J calls and clone size are taken from that table; D and trimming were inferred from the DNA. This sample carries under 200,000 clones, about 87% of them seen once, and the ten largest clones take roughly 0.58%. The source is a man aged 55 to 70 with COVID-19, enrolled during active disease. Source material: peripheral blood.

The chain's CDR3 is CASSLNRGATEAFF. CDR3 bases: TGTGCCAGCAGCCTTAACAGGGGAGCCACTGAAGCTTTCTTT. The rearrangement uses TRBV16 and TRBJ1-1; the match to TRBD1 covers 7 bases. The CDR3 is made up of 14 amino acids. The germline V gene has CDR1 KGHSY and CDR2 FQNENV. Losses at the gene ends were 4 bases for V and 4 bases for J; bases not matched to a gene: 6. Drawing the rest from reference TRBV16 and TRBJ1-1, the complete variable domain is GEEVAQTPKHLVRGEGQKAKLYCAPIKGHSYVFWYQQVLKNEFKFLISFQNENVFDETGMPKERFSAKCLPNSPCSLEIQATKLEDSAVYFCASSLNRGATEAFFGQGTRLTVV.